This T cell receptor beta chain was sequenced for a study of shared clonotypes between healthy human individuals. Looking at the study overall: The cohort comprised a couple of women and a few men. Their ages spanned 18 to 49 years. Study results and limitations: Clonotypes which were not shared had lower generation probabilities than clonotypes that all four donors shared.

Sequencing was performed with immunoSEQ multiplex PCR; in TCRdb, only in-frame clones are kept and a portion is missing. The sample holds hundreds of thousands of clones, 90% to 95% seen once. A remark on this clone: No antigen is known for it.

The naive CD8 subset, CD45RO-negative cells positively selected for CCR7, excluded terminally differentiated effector memory CD45RA+ cells. Sequencing was done on a sample of naive CD8+ T cells sorted from blood. The source of this sequence is a man younger than 40 in good health.

This CDR3 is CSVEDTIDRPNPNTGELFF. In DNA form, the CDR3 reads TGCAGCGTTGAAGACACCATCGACAGGCCGAACCCCAACACCGGGGAGCTGTTTTTT. The chain links TRBV29-1 to TRBJ2-2; tentative D call: TRBD1 (6 bases). Looked up from germline, CDR1 is SQVTM and CDR2 is ANQGSEA. V lost 0 bases and J lost 2, with 22 bases in between. The CDR3 length is 19 residues.